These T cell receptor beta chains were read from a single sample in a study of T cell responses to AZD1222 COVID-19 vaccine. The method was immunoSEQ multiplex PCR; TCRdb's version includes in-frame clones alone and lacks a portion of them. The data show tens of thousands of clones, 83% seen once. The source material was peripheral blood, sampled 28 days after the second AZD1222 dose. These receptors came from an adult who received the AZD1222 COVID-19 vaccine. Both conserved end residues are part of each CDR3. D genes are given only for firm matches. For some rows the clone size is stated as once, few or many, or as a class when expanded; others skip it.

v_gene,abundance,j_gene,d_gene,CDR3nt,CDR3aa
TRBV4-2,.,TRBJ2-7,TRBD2,TGTGCCAGCAGCCAAGATCTGGGACTAGCGTACGAGCAGTACTTC,CASSQDLGLAYEQYF
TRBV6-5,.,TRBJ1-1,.,TGTGCCAGCAGTTACCGACTGAACACTGAAGCTTTCTTT,CASSYRLNTEAFF
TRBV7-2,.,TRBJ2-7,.,TGTGCCAGCAGCCCGGGACAAATCACCTACGAGCAGTACTTC,CASSPGQITYEQYF
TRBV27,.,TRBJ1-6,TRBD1,TGTGCCAGCAGCTTTGACAGGGATGGGATGACCTCACCCCTCCACTTT,CASSFDRDGMTSPLHF
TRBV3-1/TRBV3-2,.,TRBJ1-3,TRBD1,TGTGCCAGCAGCCGGACAGGGTTAAGAGGAAACACCATATATTTT,CASSRTGLRGNTIYF
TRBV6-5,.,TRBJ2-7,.,TGTGCCAGCAGTTACTCGAGCCAAGCCTACGAGCAGTACTTC,CASSYSSQAYEQYF
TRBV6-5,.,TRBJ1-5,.,TGTGCCAGCAGTCGGAAAACAGGGAGCAATCAGCCCCAGCATTTT,CASSRKTGSNQPQHF
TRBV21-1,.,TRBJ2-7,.,TGTGCCAGCAGCAAAAAGACAGGGAAGTCCTACGAGCAGTACTTC,CASSKKTGKSYEQYF
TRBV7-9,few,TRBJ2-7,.,TGTGCCAGCAGCTTCAGCGACGAGCAGTACTTC,CASSFSDEQYF
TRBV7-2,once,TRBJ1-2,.,TGTGCCAGCAGCCCAGGGGAGGACTATGGCTACACCTTC,CASSPGEDYGYTF
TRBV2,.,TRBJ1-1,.,TGTGCCAGCAGTGAGGCATGGAACACTGAAGCTTTCTTT,CASSEAWNTEAFF
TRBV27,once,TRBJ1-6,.,TGTGCCAGCAGTCTCCTTTCCGGGGTTCACCCCCTCCACTTT,CASSLLSGVHPLHF
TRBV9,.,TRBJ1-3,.,TGTGCCAGCAGCGTAGCTACGGCCATGGGAGGAAACACCATATATTTT,CASSVATAMGGNTIYF
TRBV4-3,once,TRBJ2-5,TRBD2,TGCGCCAGCAGCCAAGATTCAAAATGGCGGGGGGAACAAGAGACCCAGTACTTC,CASSQDSKWRGEQETQYF
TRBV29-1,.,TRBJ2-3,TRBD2,TGCAGCGTCGGGACTAGCGGGGGCACAGATACGCAGTATTTT,CSVGTSGGTDTQYF
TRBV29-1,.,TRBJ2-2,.,TGCAGCGTTGAGCGGGGGCAGAACACCGGGGAGCTGTTTTTT,CSVERGQNTGELFF
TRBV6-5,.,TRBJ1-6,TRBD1,TGTGCCAGCTATATGAGGACAGGGGGTAATTCACCCCTCCACTTT,CASYMRTGGNSPLHF
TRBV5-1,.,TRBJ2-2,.,TGCGCCAGCAGCTCCCGAGCCGGGACAATTAACACCGGGGAGCTGTTTTTT,CASSSRAGTINTGELFF
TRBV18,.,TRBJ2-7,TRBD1,TGTGCCAGCTCACTACTTACGACAGGGGACCTCGAAACTGCCTACGAGCAGTACTTC,CASSLLTTGDLETAYEQYF
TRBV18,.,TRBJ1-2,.,TGTGCCAGCTCACCGGACTTGTCTAACTATGGCTACACCTTC,CASSPDLSNYGYTF
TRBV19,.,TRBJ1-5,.,TGTGCCAGTAGTATCGCAGGAAGCAATCAGCCCCAGCATTTT,CASSIAGSNQPQHF
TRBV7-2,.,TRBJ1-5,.,TGTGCCAGCAGCTTAGCTGGGGGCGCCAGCAATCAGCCCCAGCATTTT,CASSLAGGASNQPQHF
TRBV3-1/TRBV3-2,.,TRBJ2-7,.,TGTGCCAGCAGCCAAGGAAGAATCGTAAACGAGCAGTACTTC,CASSQGRIVNEQYF
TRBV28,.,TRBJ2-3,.,TGTGCCAGCAGTTTTAAGGGTACGCAGTATTTT,CASSFKGTQYF
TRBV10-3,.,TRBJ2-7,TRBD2,TGTGCCATCAGTGAGGCGGGGAGGGGAAGTGGAGAGCAGTACTTC,CAISEAGRGSGEQYF
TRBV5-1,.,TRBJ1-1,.,TGCGCCAGCAGCTTGGACGGGGGGGAGGATGAAGCTTTCTTT,CASSLDGGEDEAFF
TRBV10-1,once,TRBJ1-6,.,TGCGCCAGCAGATTAGTTCGGGGGGGAAGCTCCTATAATTCACCCCTCCACTTT,CASRLVRGGSSYNSPLHF
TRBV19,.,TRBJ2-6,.,TGTGCCAGTAGTGTTAATACGGGGGTGAGCTCTGGGGCCAACGTCCTGACTTTC,CASSVNTGVSSGANVLTF
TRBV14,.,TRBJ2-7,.,TGTGCCAGCAGCCAAGATCCCGCAGGCGAGCAGTACTTC,CASSQDPAGEQYF
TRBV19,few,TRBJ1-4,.,TGTGCCAGTAGTGGATCCAGGGTGAATGAAAAACTGTTTTTT,CASSGSRVNEKLFF
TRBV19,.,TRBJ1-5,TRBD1,TGTGCCAGTAGTTCCTCAGGGGGAGTTAGTCAGCCCCAGCATTTT,CASSSSGGVSQPQHF
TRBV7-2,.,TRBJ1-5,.,TGTGCCAGCAGCTTAAATTTTGTCGCAGGAGGACCCCAGCATTTT,CASSLNFVAGGPQHF
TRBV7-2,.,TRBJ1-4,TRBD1,TGTGCCAGCAGCCCTCAACAGGGGCCGGGTGAAAAACTGTTTTTT,CASSPQQGPGEKLFF
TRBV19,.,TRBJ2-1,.,TGTGCCAGTAGTATATTCGGCACAAGGGTTTACGATTTAGATGAGCAGTTCTTC,CASSIFGTRVYDLDEQFF
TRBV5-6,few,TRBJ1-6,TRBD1,TGTGCCAGCAGCGGCCGGACAGGGAGCTCCTATAATTCACCCCTCCACTTT,CASSGRTGSSYNSPLHF
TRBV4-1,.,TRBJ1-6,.,TGCGCCAGCAGCCCGCGGGGTAAGAATTCACCCCTCCACTTT,CASSPRGKNSPLHF
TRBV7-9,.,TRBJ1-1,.,TGTGCCAGCAGCATCTGGCCTGCCACTGAAGCTTTCTTT,CASSIWPATEAFF
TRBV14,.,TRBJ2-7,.,TGTGCCAGCAGCTCTCTCAGGGGGGACGAGCAGTACTTC,CASSSLRGDEQYF
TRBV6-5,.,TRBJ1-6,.,TGTGCCAGCAGTTTGTTCACGGACGGTTCACCCCTCCACTTT,CASSLFTDGSPLHF
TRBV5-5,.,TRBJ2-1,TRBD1,TGTGCCAGCAGCACGACAGGGCCCTCCTACAATGAGCAGTTCTTC,CASSTTGPSYNEQFF
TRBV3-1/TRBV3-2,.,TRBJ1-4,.,TGTGCCAGCAGCCTGACCCGTGGTGAAAAACTGTTTTTT,CASSLTRGEKLFF
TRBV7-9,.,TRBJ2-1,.,TGTGCCAGCAGCCCACAGGGAGGACTCTACAATGAGCAGTTCTTC,CASSPQGGLYNEQFF
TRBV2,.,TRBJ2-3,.,TGTGCCACCCGACTAGACCGAGGCCCAGATACGCAGTATTTT,CATRLDRGPDTQYF
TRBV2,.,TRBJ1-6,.,TGTGCCAGCAGTGAGAATTCACCCCTCCACTTT,CASSENSPLHF
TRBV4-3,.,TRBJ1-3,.,TGCGCCAGCAGCCATCTAGAGAGAGGGACTGGAAACACCATATATTTT,CASSHLERGTGNTIYF
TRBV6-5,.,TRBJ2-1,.,TGTGCCAGCAGCCAAGGGGTTGAGCAGTTCTTC,CASSQGVEQFF
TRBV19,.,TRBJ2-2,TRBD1,TGTGCCAGGGGGACAGACTCGTCCGGGGAGCTGTTTTTT,CARGTDSSGELFF
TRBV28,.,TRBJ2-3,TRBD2,TGTGCCAGCAGTTCCCTTCTAGCGGGGGGCGCAGATACGCAGTATTTT,CASSSLLAGGADTQYF
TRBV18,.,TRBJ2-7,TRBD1,TGTGCCAGCTCACCGAGGGGGCGTAATGAGCAGTACTTC,CASSPRGRNEQYF
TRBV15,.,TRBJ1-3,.,TGTGCCACCAGCAGAGAAGGGGGACCGGCTGGAAACACCATATATTTT,CATSREGGPAGNTIYF
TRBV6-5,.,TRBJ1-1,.,TGTGCCAGCAGTTACTCGAGTCGGGGGAACACTGAAGCTTTCTTT,CASSYSSRGNTEAFF
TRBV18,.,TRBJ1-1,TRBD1,TGTGCCAGCTCACCCGGACAGGGCACTGAAGCTTTCTTT,CASSPGQGTEAFF
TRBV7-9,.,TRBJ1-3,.,TGTGCCAGCAGCTTATTACAGGGCTCTGGAAACACCATATATTTT,CASSLLQGSGNTIYF